This T cell receptor (beta chain) was identified during a study of human T cells and chemical hapten exposure. Study-wide context: Application of 0.01% DPC to the upper back was done by patch test, with a reading at 6 days. Study-wide points: Clustering by CDR3 similarity yielded significantly more large clusters from expanded TCRs than controls. Donors in the study had alopecia, meaning their immune response may differ from healthy people's.

As to this clonotype: Antigen unknown.

Described time point: patch test 1, 2 weeks after DPC sensitization. Treatment specified: therapeutic diphenylcyclopropenone sensitization with weekly scalp DPC. Via MiXCR, TCRdb re-called the RACE reads, giving one row per CDR3 protein. The sample includes 75,000 to 100,000 distinct CDR3 sequences, 9.5% to 15% of them seen just once. This CDR3 contains 11 residues. V was pared by 6 bases and J by 8 bases, with 10 bases between. CDR1 is MDHEN and CDR2 is SYDVKM in the germline V gene. This clonotype was obtained from a woman aged 40 to 50 with alopecia areata. Some clones in this sample may be carry-over from other donors' samples. This sample comprised whole blood, obtained in connection with sensitization to the hapten diphenylcyclopropenone (DPC). V and J are TRBV28 and TRBJ1-1; D remains ambiguous. In DNA form, the CDR3 reads TGTGCCAGCAGCGCCGTGAGGGAAGCTTTCTTT. It is translated as CASSAVREAFF.